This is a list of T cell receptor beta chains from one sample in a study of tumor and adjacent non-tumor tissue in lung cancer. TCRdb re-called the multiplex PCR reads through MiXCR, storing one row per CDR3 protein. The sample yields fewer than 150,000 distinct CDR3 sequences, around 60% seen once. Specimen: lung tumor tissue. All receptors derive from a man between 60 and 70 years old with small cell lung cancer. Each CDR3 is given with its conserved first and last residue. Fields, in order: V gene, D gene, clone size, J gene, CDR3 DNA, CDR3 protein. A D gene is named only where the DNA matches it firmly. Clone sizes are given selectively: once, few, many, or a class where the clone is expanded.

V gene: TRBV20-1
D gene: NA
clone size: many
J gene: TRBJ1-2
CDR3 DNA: TGCAGTGCTAGTAAGGGTAACTATGGCTACACCTTC
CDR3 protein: CSASKGNYGYTF

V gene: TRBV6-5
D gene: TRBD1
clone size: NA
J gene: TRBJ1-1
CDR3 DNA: TGTGCCAGCAGTTGCGGGGGACAGGGGGGAACTGAAGTTTTCTTT
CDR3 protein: CASSCGGQGGTEVFF

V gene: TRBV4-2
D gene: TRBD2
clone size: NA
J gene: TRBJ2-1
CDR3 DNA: TGTGCCAGCAGACAAGGCCCCGGGACTAGCGGGAGGGCCCTCCACAACGAGCAGTTCTTC
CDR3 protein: CASRQGPGTSGRALHNEQFF

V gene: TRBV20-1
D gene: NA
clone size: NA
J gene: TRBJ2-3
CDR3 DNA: TGCAGTGCGAGCCAACTAGACGCAGGTACGCAGTATTTT
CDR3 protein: CSASQLDAGTQYF

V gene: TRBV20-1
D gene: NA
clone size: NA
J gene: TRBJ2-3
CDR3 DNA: TGCAGTGCTAGGGCGATATTGGGCACAGATACACAGTATTTT
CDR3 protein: CSARAILGTDTQYF

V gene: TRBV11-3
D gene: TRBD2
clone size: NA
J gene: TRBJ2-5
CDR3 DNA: TGTGCCAGCAGCTTCCCCGGGACTAGCCGAACGACTGTACAAGAGACCCAGCACTTC
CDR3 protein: CASSFPGTSRTTVQETQHF

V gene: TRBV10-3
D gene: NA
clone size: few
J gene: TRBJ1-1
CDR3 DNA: TGTGCCATCAGGAGACAGACGGGAAGCACTGAAGCTTTCTTT
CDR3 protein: CAIRRQTGSTEAFF

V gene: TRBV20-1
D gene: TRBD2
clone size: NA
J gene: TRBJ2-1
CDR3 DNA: TGCAGTGCCCGACTAGCGGGAGGGCGTGAGGTCAATGAGCAGTTCTTC
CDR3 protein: CSARLAGGREVNEQFF

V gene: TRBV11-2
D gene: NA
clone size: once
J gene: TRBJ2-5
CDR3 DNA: TGTGTCAGCAGCCCTACTCCTAGCGTGCCATTGGAGATCCAGTACTTC
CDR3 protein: CVSSPTPSVPLEIQYF

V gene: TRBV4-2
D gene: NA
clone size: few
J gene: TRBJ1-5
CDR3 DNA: TGTGCCAGCAGCCAAGGGGGCAATCAGCCCCAGCATTTT
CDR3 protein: CASSQGGNQPQHF

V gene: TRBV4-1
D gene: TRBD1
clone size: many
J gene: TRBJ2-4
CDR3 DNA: TGCGCCAGCAGCCGAGACATTCCGGGACAGGGAGAGTACTTC
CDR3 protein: CASSRDIPGQGEYF

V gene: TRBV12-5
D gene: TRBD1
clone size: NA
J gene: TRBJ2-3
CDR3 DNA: TGTGCTAGTGGTTTAGGACAGGGCCCGACCACAGATACGCAGTATTTT
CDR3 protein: CASGLGQGPTTDTQYF

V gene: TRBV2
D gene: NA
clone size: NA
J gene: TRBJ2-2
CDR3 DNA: TGTGCCAGCAGTGAAGCCATGACGGCCACCGGGGAGCTGTTTTTT
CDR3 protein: CASSEAMTATGELFF

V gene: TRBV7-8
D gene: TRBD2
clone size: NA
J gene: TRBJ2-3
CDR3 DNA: TGTGCCAGCAGCTCAACAAGCGGGAGCCCTGGGGATACGCAGTATTTT
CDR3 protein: CASSSTSGSPGDTQYF

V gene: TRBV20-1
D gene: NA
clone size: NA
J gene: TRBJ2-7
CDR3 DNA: TGCGGTGCGAGTCAGGGTAACGAGCACTACTTC
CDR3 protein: CGASQGNEHYF

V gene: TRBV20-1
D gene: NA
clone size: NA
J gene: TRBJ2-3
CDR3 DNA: TGCAGTGCTGGATTACATTGCGTGTACGATACGCAGTATTTT
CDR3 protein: CSAGLHCVYDTQYF

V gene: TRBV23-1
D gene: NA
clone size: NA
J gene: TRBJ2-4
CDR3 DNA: TGCGCCAGCAGTCAATCCGTGCCAGAAAACATTCAGTACTTC
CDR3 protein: CASSQSVPENIQYF

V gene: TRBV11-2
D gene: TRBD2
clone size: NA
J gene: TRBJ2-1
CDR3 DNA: TGTGCCAGCAGACACCTCGTAGGGGCAGGGAGGGGCCATGAACAGTTCTTC
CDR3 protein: CASRHLVGAGRGHEQFF

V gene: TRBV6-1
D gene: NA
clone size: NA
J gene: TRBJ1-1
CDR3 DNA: TGTGCCAGCAGTAACTGGGGTTCCTACACTGAAGCTTTCTTT
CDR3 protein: CASSNWGSYTEAFF

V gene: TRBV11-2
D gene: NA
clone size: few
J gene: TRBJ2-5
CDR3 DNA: TGTGCCAGGGGCGTAACCGGGACCCAAGAATGCTTC
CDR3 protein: CARGVTGTQECF

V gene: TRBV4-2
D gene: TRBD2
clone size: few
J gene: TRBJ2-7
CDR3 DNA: TGTGCCAGCAGCCAATCAATGACTAGCGACTACGAGCAGTACTTC
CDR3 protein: CASSQSMTSDYEQYF

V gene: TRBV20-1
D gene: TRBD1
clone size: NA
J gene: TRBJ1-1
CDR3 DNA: TGCAATGCTAGAGGACAGGGGGCCTTCGCTGAAGCTTTCTTT
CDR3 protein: CNARGQGAFAEAFF

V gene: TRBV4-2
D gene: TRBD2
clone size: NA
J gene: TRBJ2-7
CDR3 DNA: TGTGCCAGCAGCCAAGACTGGACTAGCGGGAGCCCGTACGAGCAGTACTTC
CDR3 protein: CASSQDWTSGSPYEQYF

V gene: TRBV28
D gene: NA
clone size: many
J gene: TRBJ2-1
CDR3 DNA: TGTGCCAGCAGCATACCTCTCAGCAATGAGCAGTTCTTC
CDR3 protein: CASSIPLSNEQFF

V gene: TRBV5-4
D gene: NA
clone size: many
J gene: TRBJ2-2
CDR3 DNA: TGTGCCAGCAGCCCGGACTACAGTTCGGGGGAGCTGTTTTTT
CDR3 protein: CASSPDYSSGELFF

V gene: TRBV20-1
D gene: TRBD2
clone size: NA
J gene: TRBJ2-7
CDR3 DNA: TGCAGTGCTAGTGGCGAACTAGCGATCGAGCAGTACTTC
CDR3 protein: CSASGELAIEQYF

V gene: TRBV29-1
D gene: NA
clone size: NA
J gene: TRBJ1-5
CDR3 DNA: TGCAGCATCGGAAACGGGAACAATCAGCCCGAACATTTT
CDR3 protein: CSIGNGNNQPEHF

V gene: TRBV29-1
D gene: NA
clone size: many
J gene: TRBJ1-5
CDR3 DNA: TGCAGCGTTGCCCCCCTAGGGAGGCCCCAGCATTTT
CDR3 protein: CSVAPLGRPQHF

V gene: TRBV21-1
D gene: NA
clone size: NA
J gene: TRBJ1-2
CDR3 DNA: NA
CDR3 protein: CASSKELSGVGYGCTF

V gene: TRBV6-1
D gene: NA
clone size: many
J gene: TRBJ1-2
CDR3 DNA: TGTGCCAGCAGTGAATGGGGGACAACCCAAGGCTACACCTTC
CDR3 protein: CASSEWGTTQGYTF

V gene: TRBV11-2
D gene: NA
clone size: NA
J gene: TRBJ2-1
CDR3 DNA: TGTATCAGCAGCTTACTTTTAGGGGCGACCCTCGATGAGCAGTTCTTC
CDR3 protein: CISSLLLGATLDEQFF

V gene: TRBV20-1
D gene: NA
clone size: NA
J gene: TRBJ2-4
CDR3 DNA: TGCAGAGCTAGACCCCCAGGGCAAAACATTCAGTATTTC
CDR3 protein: CRARPPGQNIQYF

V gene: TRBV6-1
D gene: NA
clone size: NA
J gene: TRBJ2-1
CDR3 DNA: TGTGCCAGCAGTGAAAATGCGGGGGCATCCTACAATGAGCAGTTCTTC
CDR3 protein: CASSENAGASYNEQFF

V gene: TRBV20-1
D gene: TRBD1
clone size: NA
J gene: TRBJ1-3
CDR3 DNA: TGCAGTGCTAGTGACAGGGAGGGCTCTGGAAGCACCACATATTTT
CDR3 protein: CSASDREGSGSTTYF

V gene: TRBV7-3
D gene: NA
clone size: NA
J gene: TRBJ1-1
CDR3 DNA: TGTGCCAACAGCTTCTCGATCACCGCCCCAGCTTTCTTT
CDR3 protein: CANSFSITAPAFF

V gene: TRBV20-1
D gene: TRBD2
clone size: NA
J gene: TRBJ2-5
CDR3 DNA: TGCACTGCTAGAGATCGCCTAGCGGGATGGGAGACCCAGTATTTC
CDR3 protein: CTARDRLAGWETQYF

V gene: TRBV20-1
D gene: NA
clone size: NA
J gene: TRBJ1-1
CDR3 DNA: TGCAGTGCTAGAGATCGGGGCTGGAACACTGATGCTTTCTTT
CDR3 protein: CSARDRGWNTDAFF

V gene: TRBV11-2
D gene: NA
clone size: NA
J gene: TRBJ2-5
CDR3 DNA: TGTGCCAGCTGCTATACAAGGGAATATAGTGAGACCCACTACTTC
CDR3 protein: CASCYTREYSETHYF

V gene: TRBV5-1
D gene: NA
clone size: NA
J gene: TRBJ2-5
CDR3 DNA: TGCGCCAGCAGCCCGGCGGGACACCAAGAGACCCAGTACTTC
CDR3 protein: CASSPAGHQETQYF

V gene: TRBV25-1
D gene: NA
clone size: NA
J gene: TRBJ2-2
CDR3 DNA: TGTGCCAGCAGTGACCCCAGGGGTGGTAACGGGGAGCTGTTTTTT
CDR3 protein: CASSDPRGGNGELFF

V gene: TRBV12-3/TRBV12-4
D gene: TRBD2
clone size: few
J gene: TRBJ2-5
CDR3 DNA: TGTGCCAGCAGTTTTAGCGGGAGGCCGGGTGAGACCCAGTACTTC
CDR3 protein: CASSFSGRPGETQYF

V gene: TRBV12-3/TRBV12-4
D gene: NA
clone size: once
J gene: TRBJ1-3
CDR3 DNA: TGTGCCAGCAGTTTCAGCGGACGAAACACCATATATTTT
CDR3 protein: CASSFSGRNTIYF

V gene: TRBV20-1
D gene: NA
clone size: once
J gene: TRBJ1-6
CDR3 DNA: TGCAGTGCTAGACAGGGGACCCTAAATACACCCATCCACTTT
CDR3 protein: CSARQGTLNTPIHF

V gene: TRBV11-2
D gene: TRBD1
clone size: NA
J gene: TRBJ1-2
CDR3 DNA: TGTACCAGCAGCTTAGCCAGGACAGGGTATGGCTATACCTTC
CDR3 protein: CTSSLARTGYGYTF

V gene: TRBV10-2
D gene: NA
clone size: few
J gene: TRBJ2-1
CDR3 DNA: TGCGCCAGCGGGGGGCTTAGGACCAGTGGGCGCAATGAGCAGTTCTTC
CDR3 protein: CASGGLRTSGRNEQFF

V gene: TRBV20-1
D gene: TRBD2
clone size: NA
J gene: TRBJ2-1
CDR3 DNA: TGCAATGCTAAGGGGAGGCTAGCGGGAGAGAATGAGCAATTCTTC
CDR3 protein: CNAKGRLAGENEQFF

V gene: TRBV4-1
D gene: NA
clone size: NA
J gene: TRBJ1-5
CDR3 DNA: TGCGCCAGCAGCCCCGCATGGAACAATCAGCGCCAGCATTTT
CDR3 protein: CASSPAWNNQRQHF

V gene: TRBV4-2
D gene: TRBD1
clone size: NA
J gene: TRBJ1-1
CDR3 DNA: TGTGCCAGTAGCAAAACTAACAGGGGAGCTGAAGCTTTCTTT
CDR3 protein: CASSKTNRGAEAFF

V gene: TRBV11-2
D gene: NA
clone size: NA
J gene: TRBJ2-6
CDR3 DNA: TGTAGCAGCAGCCTCGCTGGGGCCAACGTCCTGACTTTC
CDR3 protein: CSSSLAGANVLTF

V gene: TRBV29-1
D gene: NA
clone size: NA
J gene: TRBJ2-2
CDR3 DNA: TGCAGCGTTTTTCAGCCGAACACCGGGGAGCTCTTTTTT
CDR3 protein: CSVFQPNTGELFF

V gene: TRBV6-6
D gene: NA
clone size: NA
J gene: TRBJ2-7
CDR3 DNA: TGTGCCAGCAGTCCGGGACATGGCGAGCAGTACTTC
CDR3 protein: CASSPGHGEQYF

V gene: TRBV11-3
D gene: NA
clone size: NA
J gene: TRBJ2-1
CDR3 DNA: TGTGTCGGCAGCTTGAGCGGGCGGACGGGTTACAATGAGCAGTTCTTC
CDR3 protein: CVGSLSGRTGYNEQFF

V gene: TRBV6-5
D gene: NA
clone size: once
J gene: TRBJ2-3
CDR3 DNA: TGTGCCAGCAGTTACCGGAGGTTCCCACAAGATACGCAGTATTTT
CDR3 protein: CASSYRRFPQDTQYF